This T cell receptor beta chain was obtained from a study of cytomegalovirus exposure and HLA in healthy donors. The approximately 120-subject validation cohort, separate from the roughly 700-subject first cohort, included the donors. For this clone: Its antigen is unknown.

Germline lookup yields CDR1 MNHNY and CDR2 SVGAGI (reference sequence). The CDR3 is 14 amino acids. With 3 bases removed from V and 0 bases from J, the gap between germline ends came to 6 bases. This table comes from immunoSEQ multiplex PCR, and its TCRdb copy is limited to in-frame clones, with some not included. The sample yields a few hundred thousand clones, around 87% seen once. Findings and caveats of the study: The study recorded 150 to 200 TCR beta chains that were cytomegalovirus-associated. Most sequenced TCRs were rare (though some public TCRs occurred in many donors). High sensitivity and specificity were reportedly achieved when the classifier diagnosed cytomegalovirus status.

The receptor comes from a woman younger than 30 in good health and CMV-seronegative. The chain is built from TRBV6-6 and TRBJ2-4; D not certain. The sample taken for sequencing was PBMCs. The CDR3 coding sequence is TGTGCCAGCAGTTATGAACTAGCCAAAAACATTCAGTACTTC. Translated: CASSYELAKNIQYF.